This T cell receptor beta chain was sequenced for a study of read filtering for tumor transcriptome and immune sequencing. This clonotype was detected ten times or more. The germline V gene has CDR1 SQVTM and CDR2 ANQGSEA. V was clipped by 5 bases and J by 3 bases, with 8 bases between them. The CDR3 runs 12 residues. From roughly 390 ng of RNA, a library with molecular barcoded alpha/delta and beta/gamma adaptors was made. TCRdb analysed the reads with MiXCR anew, one entry per CDR3 protein. This sample has tens of thousands of distinct CDR3 sequences, with about 15% found just once. At the time of active disease, bone marrow was collected from every patient.

The J gene is TRBJ1-3, the V gene TRBV29-1, with D unresolved. This TCR was recovered from a donor at least 40 years old with multiple myeloma. The source material was a population of CD138-negative cells sorted from bone marrow. The CDR3 region is CSVWGSGNTIYF. The CDR3 region has the DNA TGCAGCGTTTGGGGTAGTGGAAACACCATATATTTT.